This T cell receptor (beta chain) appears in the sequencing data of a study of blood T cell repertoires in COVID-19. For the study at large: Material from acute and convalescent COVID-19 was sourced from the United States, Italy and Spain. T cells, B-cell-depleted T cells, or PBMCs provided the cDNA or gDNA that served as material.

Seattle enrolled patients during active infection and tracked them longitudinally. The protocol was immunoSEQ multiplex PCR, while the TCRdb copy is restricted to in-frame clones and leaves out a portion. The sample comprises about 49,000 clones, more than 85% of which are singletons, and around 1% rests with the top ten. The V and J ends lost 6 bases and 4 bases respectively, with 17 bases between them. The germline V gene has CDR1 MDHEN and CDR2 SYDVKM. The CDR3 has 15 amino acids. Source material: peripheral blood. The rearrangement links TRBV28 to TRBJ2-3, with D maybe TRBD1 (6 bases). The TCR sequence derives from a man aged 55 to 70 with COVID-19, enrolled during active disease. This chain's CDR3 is CASRDPGELADTQYF. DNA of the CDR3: TGTGCCAGCAGAGATCCAGGGGAATTGGCAGATACGCAGTATTTT.